This TCR beta chain appears in the sequencing data of a study of T cells after yellow fever vaccination. Overall study findings and caveats: It was the secondary response that reached its peak faster, day 5 versus 15, but it was weaker. Among primary-vaccination clones, most reappeared after the booster, at 95% to 96% for CD4 and around 91% for CD8.

This clonotype was detected a few times. Its target is unknown. MiXCR, run by TCRdb on the 5' RACE reads, gives a single entry per CDR3 protein. The data contain 100,000 to 150,000 distinct CDR3 sequences, about 8.8% of them seen just once; the ten biggest clones take up 30% to 50%. Trimming removed 8 bases from V and 2 bases from J, with 19 bases in between. The CDR3 is made up of 15 amino acids. Per the germline V gene, CDR1 is WSHSY and CDR2 is SAAADI. The clonotype was recovered from a man between 18 and 29 years old who received the YFV17D yellow fever vaccine. The material was CD8+ T cells sorted from PBMCs, obtained on the day of the yellow fever booster vaccination. This chain connects TRBV10-2 to TRBJ2-7, with TRBD2 as a possible D gene (5 bases). The CDR3 here is CASESLPTGTYEQYF. The CDR3, as DNA: TGCGCCAGCGAATCACTCCCGACGGGGACCTACGAGCAGTACTTC.